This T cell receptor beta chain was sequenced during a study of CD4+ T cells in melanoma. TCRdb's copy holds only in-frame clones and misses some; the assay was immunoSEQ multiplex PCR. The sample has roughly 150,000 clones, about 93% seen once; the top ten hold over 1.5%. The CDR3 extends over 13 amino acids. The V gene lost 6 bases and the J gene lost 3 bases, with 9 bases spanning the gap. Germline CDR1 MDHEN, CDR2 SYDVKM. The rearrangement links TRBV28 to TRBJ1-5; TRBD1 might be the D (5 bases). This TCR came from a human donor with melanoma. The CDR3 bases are TGTGCCAGCAGCGGACATGACAATCAGCCCCAGCATTTT. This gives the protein CASSGHDNQPQHF.